This T cell receptor beta chain was recovered during a study of shared clonotypes between healthy human individuals. The authors divided CD4+ cells into CD45RA+ naive and CD45RA-negative memory subsets. Study-wide results and limits: Rarefaction analysis demonstrated incomplete sorted-subset sequencing notwithstanding large depth.

Germline-derived CDR1 and CDR2 are GTSNPN and SVGIG (reference sequence). Trimming pared 2 bases from V and 0 bases from J, leaving 10 bases between. This CDR3 spans 14 amino acids. About this clone: What it binds is not known.

Sequencing used immunoSEQ multiplex PCR; TCRdb keeps in-frame clones, though not all of them. The repertoire includes 600,000 to 750,000 clones, around 72% of them detected once, and about 2% sits in the top ten. The material sequenced was memory CD4+ T cells sorted from blood. The subset: CD45RA-negative fraction. The rearrangement links TRBV30 to TRBJ1-2, with a tentative D call TRBD1 (6 bases). This sequence was found in a woman younger than 45 in good health. This chain's CDR3 is CAWSRTDPNYGYTF. The CDR3 DNA reads as TGTGCCTGGAGTCGGACAGACCCTAACTATGGCTACACCTTC.